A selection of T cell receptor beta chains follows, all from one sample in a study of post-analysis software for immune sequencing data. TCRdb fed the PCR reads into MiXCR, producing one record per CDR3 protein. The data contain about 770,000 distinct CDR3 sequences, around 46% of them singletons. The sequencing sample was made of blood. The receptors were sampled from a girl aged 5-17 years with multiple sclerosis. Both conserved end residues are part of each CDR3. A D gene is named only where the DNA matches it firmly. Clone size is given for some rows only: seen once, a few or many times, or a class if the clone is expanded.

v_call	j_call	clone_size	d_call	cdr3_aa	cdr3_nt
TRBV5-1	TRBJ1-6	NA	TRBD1	CASSRDREYSPLHF	TGCGCCAGCAGCCGGGACAGGGAGTATTCACCCCTCCACTTT
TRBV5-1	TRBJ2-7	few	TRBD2	CASSLAGESYEQYF	TGCGCCAGCAGCTTAGCGGGAGAGTCCTACGAGCAGTACTTC
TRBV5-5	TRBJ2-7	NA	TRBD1	CASSIDRGYYEQYF	TGTGCCAGCAGCATTGACAGGGGATACTACGAGCAGTACTTC
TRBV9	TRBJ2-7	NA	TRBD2	CASSPGSLAGAYEQYF	TGTGCCAGCAGCCCAGGGAGCCTAGCGGGGGCCTACGAGCAGTACTTC
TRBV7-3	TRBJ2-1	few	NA	CASSLLDRNEQFF	TGTGCCAGCAGCTTACTCGATCGAAATGAGCAGTTCTTC
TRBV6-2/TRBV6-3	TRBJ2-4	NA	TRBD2	CASLAPGGSKNIQYF	TGTGCCAGCCTTGCTCCCGGGGGGTCCAAAAACATTCAGTACTTC
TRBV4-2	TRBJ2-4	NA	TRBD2	CASSQDGEGTLAKNIQYF	TGTGCCAGCAGCCAAGATGGGGAGGGAACACTAGCCAAAAACATTCAGTACTTC
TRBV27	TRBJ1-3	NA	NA	CASARGHSGNTIYF	TGTGCCAGCGCCAGGGGCCACTCTGGAAACACCATATATTTT
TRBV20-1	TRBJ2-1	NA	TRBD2	CSARAPASGSDEQFF	TGCAGTGCTAGAGCCCCGGCTAGCGGGAGTGATGAGCAGTTCTTC
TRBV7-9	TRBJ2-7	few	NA	CASSLRTLGSYEQYF	TGTGCCAGCAGCTTGCGCACACTGGGCTCCTACGAGCAGTACTTC
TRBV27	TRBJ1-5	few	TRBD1	CASRIQGRSNQPQHF	TGTGCCAGCAGGATACAGGGGCGTAGCAATCAGCCCCAGCATTTT
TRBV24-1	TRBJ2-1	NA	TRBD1	CATSDLWTGERNEQFF	TGTGCCACCAGTGATTTGTGGACAGGGGAACGCAATGAGCAGTTCTTC
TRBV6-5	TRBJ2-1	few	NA	CASSPRIGTRNEQFF	TGTGCCAGCAGCCCACGGATTGGGACAAGGAATGAGCAGTTCTTC
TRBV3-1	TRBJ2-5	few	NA	CASSQDYEAQETQYF	TGTGCCAGCAGCCAAGATTACGAGGCCCAAGAGACCCAGTACTTC
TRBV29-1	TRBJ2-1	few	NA	CSSKGEGRNEQFF	TGCAGCTCGAAGGGGGAGGGCCGGAATGAGCAGTTCTTC
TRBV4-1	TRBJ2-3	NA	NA	CASSQEVDDTQYF	TGCGCCAGCAGCCAAGAGGTTGACGATACGCAGTATTTT
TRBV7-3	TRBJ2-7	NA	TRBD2	CASSVGLGYEQYF	TGTGCCAGCAGCGTGGGACTAGGCTACGAGCAGTACTTC
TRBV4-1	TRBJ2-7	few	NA	CASSLISGDPRAYEQYF	TGCGCCAGCAGTCTTATTTCGGGAGATCCTAGGGCCTACGAGCAGTACTTC
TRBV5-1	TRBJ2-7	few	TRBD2	CASSLALAGNEQYF	TGCGCCAGCAGCTTGGCACTAGCGGGAAACGAGCAGTACTTC
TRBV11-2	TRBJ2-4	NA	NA	CASSSNQRIAKNIQYF	TGTGCCAGCAGCTCCAATCAGCGCATAGCCAAAAACATTCAGTACTTC
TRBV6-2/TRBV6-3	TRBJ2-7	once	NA	CASGGRGRSVYEQYF	TGTGCCAGCGGGGGTCGGGGAAGGTCGGTTTACGAGCAGTACTTC
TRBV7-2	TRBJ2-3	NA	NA	CGTGRLSSTDTQNF	TGTGGCACGGGACGGTTGTCTAGCACAGATACGCAGAATTTT
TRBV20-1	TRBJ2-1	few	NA	CSARNQNEQFF	TGCAGTGCTAGAAATCAAAATGAGCAGTTCTTC
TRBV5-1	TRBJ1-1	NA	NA	CASSLSGGSDTEAFF	TGCGCCAGCAGCTTGTCCGGGGGTTCGGACACTGAAGCTTTCTTT
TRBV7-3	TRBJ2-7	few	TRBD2	CASSPLAGGSYEQYF	TGTGCCAGCAGCCCGTTAGCGGGAGGGTCCTACGAGCAGTACTTC
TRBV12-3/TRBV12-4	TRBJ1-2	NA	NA	CASSPGNGLGYTF	TGTGCCAGCAGTCCGGGAAACGGCCTCGGCTACACCTTC
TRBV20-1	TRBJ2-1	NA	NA	CSARGSRDEQFF	TGCAGTGCTAGAGGATCCCGGGATGAGCAGTTCTTC
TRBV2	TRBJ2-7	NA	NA	CASIGGLSEQYF	TGTGCCAGCATAGGAGGTCTCAGCGAGCAGTACTTC
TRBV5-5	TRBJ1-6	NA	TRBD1	CASSLSTGQYNSPLHF	TGTGCCAGCAGCTTATCCACGGGACAGTATAATTCACCCCTCCACTTT
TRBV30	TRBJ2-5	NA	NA	CAWSAGTLGETQYF	TGTGCCTGGAGTGCGGGGACTTTGGGAGAGACCCAGTACTTC
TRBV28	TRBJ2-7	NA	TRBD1	CASSRRQGISYEQYF	TGTGCCAGCAGTCGCCGACAGGGCATCTCCTACGAGCAGTACTTC
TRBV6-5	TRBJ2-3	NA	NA	CASSYHWPTTDTQYF	TGTGCCAGCAGTTACCATTGGCCTACCACAGATACGCAGTATTTT
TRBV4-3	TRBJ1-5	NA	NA	CASSQDFQASQPQHF	TGCGCCAGCAGCCAAGATTTCCAGGCGAGTCAGCCCCAGCATTTT
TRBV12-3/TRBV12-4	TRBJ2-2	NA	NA	CASRMNTGELFF	TGTGCCAGCAGGATGAACACCGGGGAGCTGTTTTTT
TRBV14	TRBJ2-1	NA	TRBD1	CASSRWTGANEQFF	TGTGCCAGCAGCCGTTGGACAGGGGCCAATGAGCAGTTCTTC
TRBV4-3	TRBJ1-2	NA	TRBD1	CASSQGTIAGGEGYGYTF	TGCGCCAGCAGCCAAGGGACCATAGCAGGGGGAGAAGGCTATGGCTACACCTTC
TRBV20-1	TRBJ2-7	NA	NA	CSARDGTGEQYF	TGCAGTGCTAGAGATGGGACCGGGGAGCAGTACTTC
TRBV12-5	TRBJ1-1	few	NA	CASGLVSGPGAVLNTEAFF	TGTGCTAGTGGTTTGGTAAGTGGGCCCGGGGCAGTTTTGAACACTGAAGCTTTCTTT
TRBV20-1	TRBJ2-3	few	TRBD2	CSAPRGATSGREDTQYF	TGCAGTGCTCCCCGGGGCGCGACTAGCGGGAGAGAGGATACGCAGTATTTT
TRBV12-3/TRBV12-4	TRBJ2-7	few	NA	CASSLGSGEGLSEQYF	TGTGCCAGCAGTTTAGGGTCCGGTGAGGGGTTGAGCGAGCAGTACTTC
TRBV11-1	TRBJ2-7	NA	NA	CASSVNRELGEQYF	TGTGCCAGCAGCGTAAACAGGGAATTGGGCGAGCAGTACTTC
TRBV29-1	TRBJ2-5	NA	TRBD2	CSGSRGGNQETQYF	TGCAGCGGGTCCCGGGGGGGCAACCAAGAGACCCAGTACTTC
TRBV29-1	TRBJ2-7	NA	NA	CSVATSSYEQYF	TGCAGCGTCGCAACTAGCAGCTACGAGCAGTACTTC
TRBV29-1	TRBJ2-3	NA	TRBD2	CSVDSLAEDTQYF	TGCAGCGTTGATTCGCTAGCGGAAGATACGCAGTATTTT
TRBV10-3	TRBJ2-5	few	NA	CAISVGGFETQYF	TGTGCCATCAGTGTAGGGGGGTTCGAGACCCAGTACTTC
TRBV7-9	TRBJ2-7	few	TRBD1	CASSLALGTGATYEQYF	TGTGCCAGCAGCTTAGCTCTCGGGACAGGGGCCACCTACGAGCAGTACTTC
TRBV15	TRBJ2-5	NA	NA	CATSSLGLQETQYF	TGTGCCACCAGCAGCCTGGGACTTCAAGAGACCCAGTACTTC
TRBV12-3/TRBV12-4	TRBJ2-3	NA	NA	CASRWGSPTDTQYF	TGTGCCAGCAGGTGGGGCTCACCCACAGATACGCAGTATTTT
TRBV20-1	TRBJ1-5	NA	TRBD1	CSAIGQDLYQPQHF	TGCAGTGCCATCGGACAGGACCTATATCAGCCCCAGCATTTT
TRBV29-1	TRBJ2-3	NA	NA	CSSVDHTDTQYF	TGCAGCTCCGTAGACCACACAGATACGCAGTATTTT
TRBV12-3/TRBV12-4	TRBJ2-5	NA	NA	CASQKGQRRVPETQYF	TGTGCCAGCCAAAAGGGCCAGCGGAGGGTCCCGGAGACCCAGTACTTC
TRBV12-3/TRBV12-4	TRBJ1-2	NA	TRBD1	CASSEGQGAPYGYTF	TGTGCCAGCAGCGAGGGACAGGGGGCACCCTATGGCTACACCTTC
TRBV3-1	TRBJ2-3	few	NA	CASSLQVGGTQYF	TGTGCCAGCAGCCTTCAGGTAGGGGGTACGCAGTATTTT
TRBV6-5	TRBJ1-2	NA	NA	CAGSITSNYGYTF	TGTGCCGGCAGCATTACATCGAACTATGGCTACACCTTC
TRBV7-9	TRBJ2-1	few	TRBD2	CASRLAGEGEQFF	TGTGCCAGCAGACTAGCGGGAGAGGGTGAGCAGTTCTTC
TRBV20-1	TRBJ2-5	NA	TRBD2	CSARDRGGTWETQYF	TGCAGTGCTAGAGATAGGGGAGGGACCTGGGAGACCCAGTACTTC
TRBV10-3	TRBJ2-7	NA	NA	CAISESVSLGSEQYF	TGTGCCATCAGTGAGTCAGTTAGCCTGGGATCCGAGCAGTACTTC
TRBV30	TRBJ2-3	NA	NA	CAWSSGTDTQYF	TGTGCCTGGAGTTCGGGCACAGATACGCAGTATTTT
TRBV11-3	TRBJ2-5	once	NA	CASSPSPSQETQYF	TGTGCCAGCAGCCCATCGCCTTCCCAAGAGACCCAGTACTTC